This T cell receptor beta chain was found in a study of blood T cell repertoires in COVID-19. Overall study context: Acute and convalescent COVID-19 specimens originated in the United States, Italy and Spain. The analysed material was cDNA or gDNA that came from T cells, B-cell-depleted T cells, or PBMCs.

Original handling: Amplified reference gene primers provided the basis for estimating nucleated cell counts. Repertoires were generated with immunoSEQ multiplex PCR, while TCRdb's copy carries only in-frame clones and drops some. From that table come the V and J calls and clone size; the DNA was used to work out D and trimming. This sample has 150,000 or so clones, with roughly 86% found just once. Germline V gene data show CDR1 as KGHSH and CDR2 as LQKENI. V lost 3 bases to trimming and J lost 2 bases, with 10 bases between them. The CDR3 length is 14 residues. The J gene is TRBJ1-1, the V gene TRBV18, with TRBD1 as a possible D gene (6 bases). The TCR was taken from a human donor with acute or convalescent COVID-19. The donor label of this sample is uncertain. The source material was peripheral blood. DNA for the CDR3: TGTGCCAGCTCACCTTCAGGGGCTAACACTGAAGCTTTCTTT. The encoded protein is CASSPSGANTEAFF.